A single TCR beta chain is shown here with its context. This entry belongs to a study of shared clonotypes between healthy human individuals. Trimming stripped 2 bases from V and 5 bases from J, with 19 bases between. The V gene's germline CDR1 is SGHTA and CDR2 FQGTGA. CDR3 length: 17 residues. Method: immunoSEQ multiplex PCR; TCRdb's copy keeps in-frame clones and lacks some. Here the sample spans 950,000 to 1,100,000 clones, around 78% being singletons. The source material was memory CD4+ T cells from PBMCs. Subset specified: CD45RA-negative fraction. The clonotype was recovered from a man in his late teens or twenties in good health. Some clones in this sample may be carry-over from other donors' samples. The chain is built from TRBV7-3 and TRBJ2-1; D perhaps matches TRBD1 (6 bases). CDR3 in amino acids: CASSLDRTLLSHNEQFF. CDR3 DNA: TGTGCCAGCAGCTTAGACAGGACTCTACTATCCCACAATGAGCAGTTCTTC.